Each of the 3 T cell receptor beta chains below was sequenced from the same sample in a study of T cells in Graves' hyperthyroidism and ophthalmopathy (dated by TCRdb to between 2019 and 2020). The library was built by means of multiplex PCR. The listed sequencing device is Illumina HiSeq 2000. Amplification of TCR beta CDR3 regions was carried out from RNA transcripts. The first round of RT-PCR for the TCR CDR3 was performed with the HTBI primer set and the Qiagen OneStep RT-PCR kit. Clones were called with MiXCR by TCRdb after fastp trimmed the public reads at Q25, and only in-frame beta chains were retained. Rows with a matching CDR3 protein are joined into one entry that keeps the most common DNA and genes. The sample table records more than 550,000 distinct CDR3 sequences; about 45% of these occur just once. Clones ranked in the top ten supply 7% to 7.5% of the sample. Source material: peripheral blood or thyroid tissue (not recorded which). These receptors were taken from an adult man with Graves' disease, either hyperthyroidism or ophthalmopathy (not recorded which).

This clonotype has more than one count but fewer than ten. The J gene is TRBJ2-7, the V gene TRBV7-2; D is unresolved. V lost 0 bases and J lost 2, with 11 bases in between. The germline V gene encodes CDR1 SGHTA and CDR2 FQGNSA. The CDR3 consists of 15 residues. DNA of the CDR3: TGTGCCAGCAGCTTAGCTATGGGTGACCCCTACGAGCAGTACTTC. Its protein is CASSLAMGDPYEQYF. The full variable domain, completed using reference TRBV7-2 and TRBJ2-7, is GAGVSQSPSNKVTEKGKDVELRCDPISGHTALYWYRQSLGQGLEFLIYFQGNSAPDKSGLPSDRFSAERTGGSVSTLTIQRTQQEDSAVYLCASSLAMGDPYEQYFGPGTRLTVT.

The chain has TRBV29-1 and TRBJ2-1; 9 bases are a match to TRBD2. The CDR3 length is 14 residues. V shed 3 bases and J 9 bases; nucleotides not matched to a gene: 9. The germline V gene has CDR1 SQVTM and CDR2 ANQGSEA. CDR3 sequence: CSVEGLAGRSEQFF. The CDR3 coding sequence is TGCAGCGTTGAGGGGCTAGCGGGACGTTCTGAGCAGTTCTTC.

This clonotype was seen repeatedly, ten times or more. The V call is TRBV2, the J call TRBJ1-1; D ambiguous. Trimming removed 2 bases from V and 6 bases from J, with 10 bases in between. The CDR3 length is 13 residues. Germline V gene lookup returns CDR1 SNHLY and CDR2 FYNNEI. Written as DNA, the CDR3 is TGTGCCAGCAGTGAACGAGAACGAGCTGAAGCTTTCTTT. As protein: CASSERERAEAFF.